Below are 18 T cell receptor beta chains sequenced from a single sample in a study of blood T cell repertoires in COVID-19. The data were produced by immunoSEQ multiplex PCR, yet TCRdb's version contains in-frame clones alone and is incomplete. The sample includes roughly 12,000 clones, 73% seen only once; the top ten take around 31%. Sample: peripheral blood. These receptors originate from a human donor in a cohort sampled during active COVID-19.

The rearrangement uses TRBV6-6 and TRBJ1-5; the match to TRBD1 covers 8 bases. The J segment lost 4 bases and the V segment lost 1 base, leaving 3 bases of the junction unmatched. The CDR3 is 15 amino acids. In germline, CDR1 is MNHNY, CDR2 SVGAGI (reference sequence). CDR3 region: CASSYLGQANQPQHF. The CDR3 DNA sequence: TGTGCCAGCAGTTACTTGGGACAGGCGAATCAGCCCCAGCATTTT.

Comment on this clone: The junction and the germline gene differ at one end; a read error may be behind it. The chain couples TRBV5-1 to TRBJ1-2; D perhaps matches TRBD1 (5 bases). There are 14 residues in the CDR3. From germline, CDR1 is SGHRS and CDR2 YFSETQ. The CDR3 nucleotides are TGCGCCAGCAGTTTGGACGGGGGTAACTATGGCTACACCTTC. Its translation: CASSLDGGNYGYTF.

The sample holds one count of this clone. The chain links TRBV3-1 (or the pseudogene TRBV3-2) to TRBJ2-2; D perhaps matches TRBD2 (5 bases). The ends were cut back, 4 bases at V and 0 bases at J, with 12 bases in the middle. Germline V gene lookup returns CDR1 LGHDT and CDR2 YNNKEL (reference sequence). The CDR3 length is 16 residues. The CDR3 sequence: CASSPRTAANTGELFF. The CDR3 nucleotides are TGTGCCAGCAGCCCTCGGACTGCCGCGAACACCGGGGAGCTGTTTTTT.

The CDR3 sequence: CASSASLGTYEQYF. CDR3 DNA sequence: TGTGCCAGCAGTGCATCCTTGGGCACCTACGAGCAGTACTTC. The rearrangement joins TRBV2 to TRBJ2-7; D is unclear. The V gene's germline CDR1 is SNHLY and CDR2 FYNNEI. The germline V and J ends were trimmed by 4 bases and 2 bases, with 12 bases remaining between them. The CDR3 runs 14 residues.

The rearrangement joins TRBV28 to TRBJ1-6; D is undetermined. CDR1 is MDHEN and CDR2 is SYDVKM in the germline V gene. The length of the CDR3 is 15 residues. V lost 6 bases and J 0 bases, leaving 9 bases between the germline ends. In DNA, the CDR3 is TGTGCCAGCAGACTTAGGAGCTCCTATAATTCACCCCTCCACTTT. It encodes CASRLRSSYNSPLHF.

The gene calls are TRBV5-1 and TRBJ2-6; D is unresolved. Trimming stripped 0 bases from V and 12 bases from J, with 10 bases between. Germline CDR1 reads SGHRS; CDR2 reads YFSETQ. The CDR3 consists of 13 residues. The CDR3: CASSLDPSSVLTF. Here the CDR3 DNA reads TGCGCCAGCAGCTTGGATCCGAGTTCCGTCCTGACTTTC. The variable domain in full, with the rest retrieved from reference TRBV5-1 and TRBJ2-6, is KAGVTQTPRYLIKTRGQQVTLSCSPISGHRSVSWYQQTPGQGLQFLFEYFSETQRNKGNFPGRFSGRQFSNSRSEMNVSTLELGDSALYLCASSLDPSSVLTFGAGSRLTVL.

The V call is TRBV5-4, the J call TRBJ2-1; 7 nucleotides agree with TRBD2. The CDR3 has 14 residues. J was trimmed by 6 bases and V by 2 bases; bases with no gene match: 5. CDR1 is SGHNT and CDR2 is YYREEE in the germline V gene (reference sequence). The CDR3 region is CASSFYGRINEQFF. The CDR3 nucleotides read TGTGCCAGCAGCTTTTACGGGAGGATCAATGAGCAGTTCTTC.

The rearrangement joins TRBV4-2 to TRBJ1-2, with 9 bases that match TRBD1. The germline V gene has CDR1 LGHNA and CDR2 YNFKEQ. This CDR3 region has 18 residues. V lost 0 bases to trimming and J lost 3 bases; unmatched junction nucleotides: 11. CDR3 bases: TGTGCCAGCAGCCAAGATGAACGAGGACAGGGGTTTCACTATGGCTACACCTTC. Protein product: CASSQDERGQGFHYGYTF.

The CDR3 loop is CASSYDPGGITDTQYF. CDR3 bases: TGTGCCAGCAGTTACGACCCGGGGGGCATCACAGATACGCAGTATTTT. The chain couples TRBV6-2 or TRBV6-3 to TRBJ2-3; D might be TRBD2 (7 bases). CDR1 and CDR2 from the germline V gene are MNHEY and SVGEGT. This CDR3 comprises 16 residues. V was trimmed by 2 bases and J by 2 bases, leaving 14 bases between them.

V usage is TRBV9 and J usage is TRBJ2-7, with 9 bases identical to TRBD1. V was pared by 0 bases and J by 0 bases, with 13 bases of the junction left unmatched. The CDR3 is 19 amino acids. From germline, CDR1 is SGDLS and CDR2 YYNGEE. CDR3 sequence (DNA): TGTGCCAGCAGCGTAGGAGATAGGGGGGACAGGGCCAGCTCCTACGAGCAGTACTTC. Encoded protein: CASSVGDRGDRASSYEQYF.

This chain joins TRBV28 and TRBJ1-2; D might be TRBD1 (6 bases). The CDR3 spans 12 residues. The V and J ends lost 3 bases and 8 bases respectively, with 10 bases between them. CDR1 and CDR2 from the germline V gene are MDHEN and SYDVKM. The CDR3 spells CASSFRTGGYTF. CDR3 in DNA: TGTGCCAGCAGTTTCCGTACAGGGGGCTACACCTTC.

V and J are TRBV3-1 (or the pseudogene TRBV3-2) and TRBJ2-3; 13 positions agree with TRBD2. Germline V gene lookup returns CDR1 LGHDT and CDR2 YNNKEL (reference sequence). The CDR3 sequence is 19 residues long. V gave up 1 base and J gave up 2 bases; unmatched junction bases: 9. The CDR3 sequence: CASSQVGETSGGPTDTQYF. The CDR3 region has the DNA TGTGCCAGCAGCCAAGTGGGGGAGACTAGCGGGGGGCCCACAGATACGCAGTATTTT.

This chain connects TRBV28 to TRBJ2-1, with TRBD2 identical over 7 bases. Germline V lookup: CDR1 MDHEN, CDR2 SYDVKM. V dropped 5 bases and J dropped 8; count of bases not matched to a gene: 9. The CDR3 consists of 14 residues. In DNA form, the CDR3 reads TGTGCCAGCAGTCCGGGGGGACTCCAGGATGAGCAGTTCTTC. Protein: CASSPGGLQDEQFF. Filled out from reference TRBV28 and TRBJ2-1, the complete variable domain reads DVKVTQSSRYLVKRTGEKVFLECVQDMDHENMFWYRQDPGLGLRLIYFSYDVKMKEKGDIPEGYSVSREKKERFSLILESASTNQTSMYLCASSPGGLQDEQFFGPGTRLTVL.

The chain couples TRBV18 to TRBJ2-3; D is possibly TRBD1 (5 bases). The CDR3 spans 13 residues. Germline assignment: CDR1 KGHSH and CDR2 LQKENI. V shed 8 bases and J shed 5 bases, with 14 bases lying between them. For the CDR3, the DNA is TGTGCCAGCGGACCTGGGGCACAAGATACGCAGTATTTT. It specifies CASGPGAQDTQYF. Looking up the rest from reference TRBV18 and TRBJ2-3 gives the full variable domain: NAGVMQNPRHLVRRRGQEARLRCSPMKGHSHVYWYRQLPEEGLKFMVYLQKENIIDESGMPKERFSAEFPKEGPSILRIQQVVRGDSAAYFCASGPGAQDTQYFGPGTRLTVL.

The CDR3 loop is CAISESKGGVRNEQFF. The CDR3 region has the DNA TGTGCCATCAGTGAGTCGAAAGGGGGAGTTAGGAATGAGCAGTTCTTC. This sequence joins TRBV10-3 and TRBJ2-1; D might be TRBD1 (6 bases). This CDR3 is built from 16 residues. The germline V gene has CDR1 ENHRY and CDR2 SYGVKD. The V and J ends lost 0 bases and 7 bases respectively, with 16 bases between them.

CDR3 bases: TGTGCCAGCAGTTTGCGCGCGGGGGCCGAGGCTTTCTTT. Translating it yields CASSLRAGAEAFF. The V and J genes are TRBV28 and TRBJ1-1, with D possibly matching TRBD1 (6 bases). Looked up from germline, CDR1 is MDHEN and CDR2 is SYDVKM. The CDR3 runs to 13 residues. V shed 3 bases and J shed 11 bases, with 16 bases lying between them.

By share, this clone ranks as medium-sized (0.01 to 0.1%). This chain joins TRBV5-6 and TRBJ2-1; D is unresolved. With 0 bases removed from V and 10 bases from J, the gap between germline ends came to 8 bases. Germline V gives CDR1 SGHDT, CDR2 YYEEEE. This CDR3 comprises 12 residues. The CDR3 reads CASSLEELEQFF. The DNA of the CDR3 is TGTGCCAGCAGCTTGGAAGAGCTGGAGCAGTTCTTC.

The V gene is TRBV12-3 or TRBV12-4, the J gene TRBJ1-6; D uncertain. The CDR3 contains 12 residues. V was shortened by 8 bases and J by 7 bases, with 9 bases between the two germline ends. The CDR3 coding sequence is TGTGCCAGCGGCAGGAGGAATTCACCCCTCCACTTT. This encodes CASGRRNSPLHF.